The rows below give T cell receptor beta chains drawn from one sample of a study of T cell responses to AZD1222 COVID-19 vaccine. The protocol was immunoSEQ multiplex PCR, while the TCRdb copy is restricted to in-frame clones and leaves out a portion. The sample carries 65,000 to 70,000 clones, less than 90% recorded once. Sequenced here: peripheral blood, sampled 28 days after the second AZD1222 dose. Receptors were obtained from an adult who received the AZD1222 COVID-19 vaccine. Each CDR3 is given with its conserved first and last residue. A D gene is named only where the DNA matches it firmly. Where a row states a size, it is once, few, many or the class of an expanded clone; other rows omit it.

abundance | j_gene | v_gene | d_gene | CDR3nt | CDR3aa
NA | TRBJ2-3 | TRBV21-1 | NA | TGTGCCAGCAGCAAAGTGGGTGAAAGGACTACCACAGATACGCAGTATTTT | CASSKVGERTTTDTQYF
once | TRBJ1-2 | TRBV5-6 | NA | TGTGCCAGCAGCTTGGACAGGATCTATGGCTACACCTTC | CASSLDRIYGYTF
NA | TRBJ1-2 | TRBV6-5 | NA | TGTGCCAGCAGTCCTATTACCGGGACGGGCTATGGCTACACCTTC | CASSPITGTGYGYTF
NA | TRBJ2-6 | TRBV5-6 | TRBD1 | TGTGCCAGCAGCGCCCGACAGGGTTCTGGGGCCAACGTCCTGACTTTC | CASSARQGSGANVLTF
NA | TRBJ2-3 | TRBV11-3 | TRBD2 | TGTGCCAGCAGCCCACCTCTAGCGGGTTCTAGCACAGATACGCAGTATTTT | CASSPPLAGSSTDTQYF
NA | TRBJ2-5 | TRBV28 | NA | TGTGCCAGCAGTTCCGGGACTTCAGAGACCCAGTACTTC | CASSSGTSETQYF
few | TRBJ1-5 | TRBV9 | NA | TGTGCCAGCAGCGTAGCACAGAATAGCAATCAGCCCCAGCATTTT | CASSVAQNSNQPQHF
once | TRBJ2-2 | TRBV20-1 | NA | TGCAGTGCCCGACAGGCCGGGGAGCTGTTTTTT | CSARQAGELFF
NA | TRBJ1-1 | TRBV27 | NA | TGTGCCAGCAGTTTCACCATGGGGACTGAAGCTTTCTTT | CASSFTMGTEAFF
NA | TRBJ2-7 | TRBV7-9 | NA | TGTGCCAGCAGTTCCGATGTAGGCTACGAGCAGTACTTC | CASSSDVGYEQYF
once | TRBJ1-4 | TRBV27 | NA | TGTGCCAGCAGGGTCAGCCGGGGGGAAAAACTGTTTTTT | CASRVSRGEKLFF
once | TRBJ2-7 | TRBV5-1 | NA | TGCGCCAGCAGCTTGGAGGGCCTCAGCGAGCAGTACTTC | CASSLEGLSEQYF
NA | TRBJ2-7 | TRBV27 | TRBD2 | TGTGCCAGCAGTTTAGAGCTAGCGGGAGCGTGGGAGCAGTACTTC | CASSLELAGAWEQYF
NA | TRBJ1-1 | TRBV5-5 | TRBD1 | TGTGCCAGCAGCTTGAAAATTGGGCAGGGGGCCGGCACTGAAGCTTTCTTT | CASSLKIGQGAGTEAFF
NA | TRBJ2-2 | TRBV7-3 | NA | TGTGCCAGCAGTCCCCACACCGGGGAGCTGTTTTTT | CASSPHTGELFF
NA | TRBJ1-6 | TRBV2 | NA | TGTGCCAGCAGTGGTCCCGGGAGGGCTACGAACTCACCCCTCCACTTT | CASSGPGRATNSPLHF
NA | TRBJ2-7 | TRBV6-5 | NA | TGTGCCAGTCGGAGGAGGGGCCGCTACGAGCAGTACTTC | CASRRRGRYEQYF
NA | TRBJ2-7 | TRBV3-1/TRBV3-2 | NA | TGTGCCAGCAGCCCACGGCTTCGAGACGAGCAGTACTTC | CASSPRLRDEQYF
once | TRBJ1-2 | TRBV5-4 | TRBD1 | TGTGCCAGCAGCCTCCCGGACAGGGGAAAACATGGCTACACCTTC | CASSLPDRGKHGYTF
NA | TRBJ1-2 | TRBV2 | NA | TGTGCCAGCAGCGAAATGGGGGATCCGCATGGCTACACCTTC | CASSEMGDPHGYTF
few | TRBJ2-5 | TRBV11-2 | TRBD2 | TGTGCCAGCAGCTTGGATTCCCTCCCGGCTAGCGGGGTGGGGGAGACCCAGTACTTC | CASSLDSLPASGVGETQYF